This TCR beta chain was sequenced in a study of blood T cell repertoires in COVID-19. Study information: Sites in the United States, Italy and Spain provided acute and convalescent COVID-19 samples. Nucleic acid was either cDNA or gDNA, and it came from T cells, B-cell-depleted T cells, or PBMCs.

How the authors handled the data: Researchers report that nucleated cell counts were estimated from reference gene primer amplification. The protocol was immunoSEQ multiplex PCR, while the TCRdb copy is restricted to in-frame clones and leaves out a portion. The DNA gave D and trimming, while V, J and clone size come from that table. The table lists about 330,000 clones, 70% to 90% of them singletons. The CDR3 runs to 15 residues. Germline loops: CDR1 SGHDN, CDR2 FVKESK. The V and J ends lost 3 bases and 4 bases respectively, with 16 bases between them. The sequenced sample was peripheral blood. The clonotype was recovered from a woman between 45 and 65 years old with active or convalescent COVID-19. The V gene is TRBV14, the J gene TRBJ2-7; unclear D gene. The CDR3 DNA reads as TGTGCCAGCAGCCACTTATGGGCCAAGGCATACGAGCAGTACTTC. Amino acid sequence: CASSHLWAKAYEQYF. The variable domain in full, with the rest retrieved from reference TRBV14 and TRBJ2-7, is EAGVTQFPSHSVIEKGQTVTLRCDPISGHDNLYWYRRVMGKEIKFLLHFVKESKQDESGMPNNRFLAERTGGTYSTLKVQPAELEDSGVYFCASSHLWAKAYEQYFGPGTRLTVT.